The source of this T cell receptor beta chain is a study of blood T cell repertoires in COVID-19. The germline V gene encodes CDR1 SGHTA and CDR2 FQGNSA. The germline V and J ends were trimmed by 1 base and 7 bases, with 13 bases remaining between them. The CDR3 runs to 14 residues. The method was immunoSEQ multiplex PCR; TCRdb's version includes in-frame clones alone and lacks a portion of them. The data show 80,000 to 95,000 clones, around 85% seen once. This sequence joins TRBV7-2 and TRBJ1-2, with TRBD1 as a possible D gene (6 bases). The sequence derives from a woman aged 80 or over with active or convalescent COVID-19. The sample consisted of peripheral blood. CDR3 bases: TGTGCCAGCAGCTTAGGACTGGGGGCAGGTGGCTACACCTTC. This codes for CASSLGLGAGGYTF.